The sequence of this T cell receptor (beta chain) was determined in a study of early T cells in non-severe SARS-CoV-2 infection listed by TCRdb under 2021. Notes on the research overall: Bulk RNA from unsorted whole blood was used for TCR sequencing, so alpha and beta chains could not be paired.

As concerns this clonotype: This receptor's antigen is unknown. A single base separates this from a much larger clone, so it may be a read error.

Study-wide findings and limitations: VDJdb matching was skewed toward anti-spike CD8 responses and likely underestimated virus-specific expansions by missing private and CD4 specificities.

Taken from cysteine to phenylalanine, the CDR3 has 15 residues. The entry retains the CDR3 DNA only, 45 bases that are in frame from base 1. The germline V gene (reference sequence) provides CDR1 DFQATT and CDR2 SNEGSKA. Clipping removes 0 bases from V and 4 bases from J, with 8 as the unmatched junction base count. A case-control design nested within a healthcare worker cohort in London, UK, was used, with weekly nasopharyngeal swab PCR tests and blood sampling performed. Healthcare workers were recruited between 23 and 31 March 2020, during the week of the UK lockdown, and were followed weekly for up to about 15 weeks. Library preparation employed 5' RACE. TCRdb lists the instrument as NextSeq 500. In the TCR library protocol, unique molecular identifiers were attached to individual cDNA molecules to correct for PCR bias and sequencing error. Sequencing covered both TCR alpha and beta chains, and within each sample the abundances of alpha and beta sequences were tightly co-correlated. The paper's data handling went like this. Decombinator V4 was used to perform V gene, J gene and CDR3 annotation of TCR sequences. Expanded TCRs were defined as changing significantly between any two time points under a Poisson model with p below 0.0001. Abundances of TCRs were expressed as counts per million after normalisation to the total number of TCRs sequenced in each sample. TRAV1-2 paired with TRAJ12, TRAJ20 or TRAJ33 defined MAIT TCRs, while TRAV10 paired with TRAJ18 defined iNKT TCRs. VDJdb, accessed 1 November 2021, was searched for CMV, EBV and SARS-CoV-2 annotated TCRs, with TCRs annotated for multiple antigens excluded. Using fastp trimming at Q25 and MiXCR clonotype assembly, TCRdb reanalyzed the public sequencing data and kept in-frame beta chains. CDR3 protein duplicates are merged, each entry listing the most common genes and DNA. The V and J calls come from TCRdb's annotation, not from the publication. In all, the sample holds nearly 60,000 distinct CDR3 sequences, and roughly an eighth of those were seen once. More than 8.5% of the sample lies in the top ten.

The chain is encoded by TRBV20-1 joined to TRBJ2-7; 8 middle bases align to TRBD1. The TCR was taken from an adult who was a healthcare worker with PCR-confirmed SARS-CoV-2 infection or an uninfected control (not recorded which). The sample taken for sequencing was whole blood. CDR3 reads: CSAREQGGRLYEQYF. The nucleotide sequence is TGCAGTGCTAGAGAACAGGGGGGAAGGCTTTACGAGCAGTACTTC.